This T cell receptor (beta chain) was sequenced for a study of cytomegalovirus exposure and HLA in healthy donors. The germline V gene encodes CDR1 SGHVS and CDR2 FQNEAQ. V lost 3 bases, J lost 2 bases, and 13 bases lay in between. This CDR3 is 15 amino acids long. This clone was recorded only once. Researchers ran the PCR with 60 Vbeta and 13 Jbeta primers. Only in-frame clones appear in the TCRdb table, and some are missing; sequencing was by immunoSEQ multiplex PCR. The table has approximately 170,000 clones, roughly 79% seen once. This TCR derives from a woman aged 40 to 50 in good health and CMV-seropositive. This chain joins TRBV7-8 and TRBJ1-1, with a weak D call TRBD1 (6 bases). The sequenced sample consisted of PBMCs. CDR3 amino acids: CASSLIQGANTEAFF. CDR3 nucleotide sequence: TGTGCCAGCAGCTTGATACAGGGCGCCAACACTGAAGCTTTCTTT.